This TCR beta chain came from a study of OX40 agonist ivuxolimab in advanced cancers. Study at large: Patients were treated with ivuxolimab, an agonistic anti-OX40 (CD134) antibody.

Study results and limitations: Clonal expansion by week 6 occurred in CD4+ and CD8+ blood T cells (at 0.1 to 3.0 mg/kg). Averaged across samples, CD8+ T cells carried more expanded clones than CD4+ did. The expanded peripheral T cells' antigen specificity was not determined.

This CDR3 is built from 13 residues. Germline V gene data show CDR1 as MDHEN and CDR2 as SYDVKM. The V segment lost 6 bases and the J segment 7 bases; nucleotides outside the gene matches: 6. This clone came up once. Its matching antigen is unknown. The repertoire was sequenced with immunoSEQ multiplex PCR; TCRdb's copy has only in-frame clones and lacks some. This sample carries some 65,000 clones, approximately 86% of them seen once, and the ten largest clones take about 2.7%. The chain employs TRBV28 and TRBJ2-3; 8 bases are shared with TRBD1. Material: CD4+ or CD8+ T cells sorted from blood, obtained in a trial of the OX40 agonist ivuxolimab. The clonotype was recovered from an adult with an advanced solid tumor such as melanoma, head and neck, liver or kidney cancer. DNA for the CDR3: TGTGCCAGCAGACCTCAGGGGGCGAATACGCAGTATTTT. This translates into CASRPQGANTQYF.